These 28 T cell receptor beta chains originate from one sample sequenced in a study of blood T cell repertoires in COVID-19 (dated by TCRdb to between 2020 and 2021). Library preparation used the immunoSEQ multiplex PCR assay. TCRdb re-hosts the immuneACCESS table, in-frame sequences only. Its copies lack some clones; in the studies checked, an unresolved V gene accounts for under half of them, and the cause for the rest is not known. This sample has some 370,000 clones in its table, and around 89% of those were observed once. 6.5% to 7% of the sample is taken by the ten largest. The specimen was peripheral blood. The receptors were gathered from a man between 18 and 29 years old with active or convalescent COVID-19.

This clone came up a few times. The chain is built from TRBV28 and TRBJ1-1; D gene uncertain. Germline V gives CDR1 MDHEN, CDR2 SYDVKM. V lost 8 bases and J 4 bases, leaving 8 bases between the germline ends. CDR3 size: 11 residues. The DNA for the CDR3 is TGTGCCAGCGCCCCGGGCACTGAAGCTTTCTTT. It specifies CASAPGTEAFF.

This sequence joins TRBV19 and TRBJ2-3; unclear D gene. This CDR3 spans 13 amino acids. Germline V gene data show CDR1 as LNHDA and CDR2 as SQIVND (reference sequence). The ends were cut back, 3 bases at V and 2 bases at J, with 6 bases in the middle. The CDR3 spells CASSIQHTDTQYF. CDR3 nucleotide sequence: TGTGCCAGTAGTATTCAACACACAGATACGCAGTATTTT.

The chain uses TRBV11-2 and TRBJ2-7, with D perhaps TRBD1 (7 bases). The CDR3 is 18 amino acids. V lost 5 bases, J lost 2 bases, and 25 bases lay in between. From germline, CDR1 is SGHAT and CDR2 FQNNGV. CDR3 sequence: CASSPSPFQGGSTYEQYF. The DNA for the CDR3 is TGTGCCAGCAGCCCTTCCCCTTTCCAGGGGGGTTCGACCTACGAGCAGTACTTC.

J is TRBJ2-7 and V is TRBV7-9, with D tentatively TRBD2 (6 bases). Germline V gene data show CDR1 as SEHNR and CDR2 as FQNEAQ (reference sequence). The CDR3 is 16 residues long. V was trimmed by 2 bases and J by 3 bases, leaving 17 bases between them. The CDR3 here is CASSLSEGVTYYEQYF. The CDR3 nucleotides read TGTGCCAGCAGCTTATCGGAGGGAGTAACCTACTACGAGCAGTACTTC.

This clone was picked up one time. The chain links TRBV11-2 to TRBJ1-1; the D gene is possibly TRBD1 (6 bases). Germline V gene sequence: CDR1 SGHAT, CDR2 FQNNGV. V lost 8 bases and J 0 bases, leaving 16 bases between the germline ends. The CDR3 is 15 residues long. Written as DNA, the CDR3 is TGTGCCAGCCGCCCAGGGGTACCCATGAACACTGAAGCTTTCTTT. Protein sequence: CASRPGVPMNTEAFF.

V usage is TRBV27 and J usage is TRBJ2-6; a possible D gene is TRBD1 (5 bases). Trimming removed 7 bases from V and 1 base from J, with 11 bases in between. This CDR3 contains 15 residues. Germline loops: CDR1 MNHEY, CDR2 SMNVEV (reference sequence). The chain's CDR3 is CASTSTGSGANVLTF. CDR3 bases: TGTGCCAGCACCTCTACAGGATCTGGGGCCAACGTCCTGACTTTC.

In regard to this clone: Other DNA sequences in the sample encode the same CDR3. The CDR3 sequence: CSVELTDYEQYF. In DNA, the CDR3 is TGCAGCGTTGAACTAACAGACTACGAGCAGTACTTC. The chain has TRBV29-1 and TRBJ2-7; the D is unclear. The length of the CDR3 is 12 residues. Trimming took 2 bases from V and 3 from J, leaving 8 bases between them. Germline V gives CDR1 SQVTM, CDR2 ANQGSEA.

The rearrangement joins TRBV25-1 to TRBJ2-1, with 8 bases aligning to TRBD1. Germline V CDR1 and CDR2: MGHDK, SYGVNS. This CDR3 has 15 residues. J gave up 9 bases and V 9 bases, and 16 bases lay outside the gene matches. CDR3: CASNPQGAFLGEQFF. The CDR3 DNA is TGTGCCAGTAACCCCCAGGGGGCCTTTTTGGGTGAGCAGTTCTTC.

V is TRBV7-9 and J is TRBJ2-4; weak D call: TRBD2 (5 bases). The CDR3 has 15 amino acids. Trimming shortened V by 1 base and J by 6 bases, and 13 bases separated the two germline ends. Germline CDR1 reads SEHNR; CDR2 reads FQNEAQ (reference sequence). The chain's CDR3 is CASSLVEVGRNIQYF. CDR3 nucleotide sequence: TGTGCCAGCAGCTTAGTAGAGGTGGGGAGAAACATTCAGTACTTC.

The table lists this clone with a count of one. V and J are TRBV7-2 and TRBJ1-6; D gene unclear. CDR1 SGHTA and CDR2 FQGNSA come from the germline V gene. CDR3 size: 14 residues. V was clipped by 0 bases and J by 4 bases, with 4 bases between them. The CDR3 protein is CASSLAYYNSPLHF. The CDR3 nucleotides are TGTGCCAGCAGCTTAGCCTATTATAATTCACCCCTCCACTTT.

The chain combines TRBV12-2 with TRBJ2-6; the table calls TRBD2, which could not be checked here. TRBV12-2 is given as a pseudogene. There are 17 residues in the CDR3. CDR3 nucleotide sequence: TGTGCAAGTCGCTTACGGGACGGGAGCTCTGGGGCCAACGTCCTGACTTTC. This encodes CASRLRDGSSGANVLTF.

The CDR3, as DNA: TGTGCCAGCAGCTTAATGTCGGGAGGGCCCGATGAGCAGTTCTTC. Its protein is CASSLMSGGPDEQFF. This sequence joins TRBV7-3 and TRBJ2-1; 8 positions match TRBD2. Germline lookup yields CDR1 SGHTA and CDR2 FQGTGA. There are 15 residues in the CDR3. Unmatched junction bases numbered 7, after V lost 1 base and J lost 8 bases.

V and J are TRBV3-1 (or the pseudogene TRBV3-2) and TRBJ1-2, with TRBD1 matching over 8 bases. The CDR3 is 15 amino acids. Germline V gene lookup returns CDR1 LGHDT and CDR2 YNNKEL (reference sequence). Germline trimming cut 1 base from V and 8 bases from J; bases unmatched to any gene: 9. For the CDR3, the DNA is TGTGCCAGCAGCCAAGCCCGACCGACAGGGGAGGGCTACACCTTC. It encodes CASSQARPTGEGYTF.

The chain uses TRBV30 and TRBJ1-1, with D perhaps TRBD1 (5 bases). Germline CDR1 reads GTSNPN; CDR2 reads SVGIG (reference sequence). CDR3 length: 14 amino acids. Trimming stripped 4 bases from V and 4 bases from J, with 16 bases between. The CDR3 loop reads CAWIPGLSSTEAFF. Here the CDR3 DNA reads TGTGCCTGGATCCCGGGACTCTCGAGCACTGAAGCTTTCTTT. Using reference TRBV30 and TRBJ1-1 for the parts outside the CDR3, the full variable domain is SQTIHQWPATLVQPVGSPLSLECTVEGTSNPNLYWYRQAAGRGLQLLFYSVGIGQISSEVPQNLSASRPQDRQFILSSKKLLLSDSGFYLCAWIPGLSSTEAFFGQGTRLTVV.

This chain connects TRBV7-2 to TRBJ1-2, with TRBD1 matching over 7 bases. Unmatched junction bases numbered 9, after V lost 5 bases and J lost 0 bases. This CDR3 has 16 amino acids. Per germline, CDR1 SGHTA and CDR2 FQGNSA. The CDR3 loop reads CASSQYTGTANYGYTF. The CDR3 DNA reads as TGTGCCAGCAGCCAGTATACAGGGACAGCTAACTATGGCTACACCTTC. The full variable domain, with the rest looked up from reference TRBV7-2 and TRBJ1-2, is GAGVSQSPSNKVTEKGKDVELRCDPISGHTALYWYRQSLGQGLEFLIYFQGNSAPDKSGLPSDRFSAERTGGSVSTLTIQRTQQEDSAVYLCASSQYTGTANYGYTFGSGTRLTVV.

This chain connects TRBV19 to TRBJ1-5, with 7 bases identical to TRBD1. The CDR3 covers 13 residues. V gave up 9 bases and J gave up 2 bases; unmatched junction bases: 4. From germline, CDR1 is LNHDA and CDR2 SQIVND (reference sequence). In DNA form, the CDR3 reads TGTGCCAGCAGAGACAGGGGCAATCAGCCCCAGCATTTT. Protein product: CASRDRGNQPQHF. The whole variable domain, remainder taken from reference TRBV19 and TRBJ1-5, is DGGITQSPKYLFRKEGQNVTLSCEQNLNHDAMYWYRQDPGQGLRLIYYSQIVNDFQKGDIAEGYSVSREKKESFPLTVTSAQKNPTAFYLCASRDRGNQPQHFGDGTRLSIL.

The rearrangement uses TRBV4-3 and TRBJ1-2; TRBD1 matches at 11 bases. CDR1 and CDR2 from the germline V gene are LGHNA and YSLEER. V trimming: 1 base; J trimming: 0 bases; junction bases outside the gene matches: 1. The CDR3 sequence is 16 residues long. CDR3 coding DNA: TGCGCCAGCAGCCAAGTGGGACAGGGGGCTAACTATGGCTACACCTTC. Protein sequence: CASSQVGQGANYGYTF.

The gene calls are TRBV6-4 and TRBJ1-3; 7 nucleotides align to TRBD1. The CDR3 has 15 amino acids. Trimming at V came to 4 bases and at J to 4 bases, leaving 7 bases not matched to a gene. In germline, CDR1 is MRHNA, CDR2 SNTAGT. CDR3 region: CASSVDRDPGNTIYF. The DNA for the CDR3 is TGTGCCAGCAGTGTCGACAGGGACCCCGGAAACACCATATATTTT.

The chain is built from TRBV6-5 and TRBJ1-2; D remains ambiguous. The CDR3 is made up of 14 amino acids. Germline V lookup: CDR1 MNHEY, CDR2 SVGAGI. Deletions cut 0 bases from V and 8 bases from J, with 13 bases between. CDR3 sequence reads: CASSYSATGKGYTF. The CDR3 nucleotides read TGTGCCAGCAGTTACTCGGCGACGGGAAAAGGCTACACCTTC.

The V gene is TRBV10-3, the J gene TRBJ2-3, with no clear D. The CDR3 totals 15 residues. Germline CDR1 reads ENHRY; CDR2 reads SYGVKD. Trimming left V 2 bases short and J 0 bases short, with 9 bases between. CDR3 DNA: TGTGCCATCAGTGAGGGCAAACCCAGCACAGATACGCAGTATTTT. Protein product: CAISEGKPSTDTQYF.

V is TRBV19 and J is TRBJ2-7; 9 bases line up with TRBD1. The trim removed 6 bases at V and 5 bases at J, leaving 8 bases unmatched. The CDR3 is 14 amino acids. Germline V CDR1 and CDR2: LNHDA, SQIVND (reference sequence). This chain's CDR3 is CASSQGTGSDEQYF. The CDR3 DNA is TGTGCCAGTAGCCAAGGGACAGGGTCTGACGAGCAGTACTTC.

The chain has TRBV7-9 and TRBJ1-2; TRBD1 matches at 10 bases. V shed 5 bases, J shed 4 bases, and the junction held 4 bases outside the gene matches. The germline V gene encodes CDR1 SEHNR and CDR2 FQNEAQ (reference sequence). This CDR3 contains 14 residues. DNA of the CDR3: TGTGCCAGCAGCAAGGGACAGGGGATCTATGGCTACACCTTC. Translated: CASSKGQGIYGYTF.

CDR3 protein: CASPPGPLHF. The CDR3, as DNA: TGCGCCAGCCCCCCAGGACCCCTCCACTTT. The chain carries TRBV23-1 and TRBJ1-6; D is unclear. TRBV23-1 is an open reading frame, and its role is uncertain. CDR3 length: 10 amino acids. The V end was cut by 8 bases, the J end by 12 bases, with 8 bases between.

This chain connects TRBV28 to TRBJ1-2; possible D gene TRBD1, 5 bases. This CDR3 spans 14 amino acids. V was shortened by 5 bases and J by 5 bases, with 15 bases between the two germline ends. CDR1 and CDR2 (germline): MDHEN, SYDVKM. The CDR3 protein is CASSMLTAGYGYTF. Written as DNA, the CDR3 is TGTGCCAGCAGTATGCTGACAGCAGGTTATGGCTACACCTTC.

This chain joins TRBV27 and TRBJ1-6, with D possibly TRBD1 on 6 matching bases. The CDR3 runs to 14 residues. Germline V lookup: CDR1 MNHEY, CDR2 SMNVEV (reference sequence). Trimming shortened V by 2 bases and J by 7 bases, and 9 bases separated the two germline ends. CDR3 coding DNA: TGTGCCAGCAGTTTACTTGGGGGCAATTCACCCCTCCACTTT. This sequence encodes CASSLLGGNSPLHF.

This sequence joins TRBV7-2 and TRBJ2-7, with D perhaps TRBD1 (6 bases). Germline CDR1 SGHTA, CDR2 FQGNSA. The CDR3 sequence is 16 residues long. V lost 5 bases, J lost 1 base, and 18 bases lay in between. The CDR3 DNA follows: TGTGCCAGCAGCATACGGTCGTCAGGGGTATCCTACGAGCAGTACTTC. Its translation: CASSIRSSGVSYEQYF.

DNA of the CDR3: TGCAGTACCAGTTATGAAGCTTTCTTT. This encodes CSTSYEAFF. The rearrangement links TRBV20-1 to TRBJ1-1, with D hard to call. V lost 8 bases and J lost 7, with 8 bases in between. The CDR3 totals 9 residues. CDR1 and CDR2 from the germline V gene are DFQATT and SNEGSKA (reference sequence).

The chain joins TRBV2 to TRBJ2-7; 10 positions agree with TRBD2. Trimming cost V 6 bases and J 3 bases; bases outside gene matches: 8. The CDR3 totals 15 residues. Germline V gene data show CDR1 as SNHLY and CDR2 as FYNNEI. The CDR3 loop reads CASRPGTSAFYEQYF. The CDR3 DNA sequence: TGTGCCAGCAGACCCGGGACTAGCGCGTTCTACGAGCAGTACTTC. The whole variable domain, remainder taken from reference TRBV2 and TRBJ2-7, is EPEVTQTPSHQVTQMGQEVILRCVPISNHLYFYWYRQILGQKVEFLVSFYNNEISEKSEIFDDQFSVERPDGSNFTLKIRSTKLEDSAMYFCASRPGTSAFYEQYFGPGTRLTVT.